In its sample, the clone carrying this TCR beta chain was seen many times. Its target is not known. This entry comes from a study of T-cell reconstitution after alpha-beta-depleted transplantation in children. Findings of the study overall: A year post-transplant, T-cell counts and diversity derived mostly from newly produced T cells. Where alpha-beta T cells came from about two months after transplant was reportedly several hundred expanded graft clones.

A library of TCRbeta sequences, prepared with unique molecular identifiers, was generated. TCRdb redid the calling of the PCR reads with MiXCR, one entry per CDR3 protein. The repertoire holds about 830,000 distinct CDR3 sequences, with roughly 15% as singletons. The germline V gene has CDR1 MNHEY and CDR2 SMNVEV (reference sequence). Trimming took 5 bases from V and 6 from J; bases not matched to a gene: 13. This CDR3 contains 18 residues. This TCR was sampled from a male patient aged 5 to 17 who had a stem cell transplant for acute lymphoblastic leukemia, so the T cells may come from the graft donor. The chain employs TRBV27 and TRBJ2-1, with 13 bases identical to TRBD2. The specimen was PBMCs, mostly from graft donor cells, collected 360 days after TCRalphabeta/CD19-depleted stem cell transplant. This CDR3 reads CASSPLGGLAGVSNEQFF. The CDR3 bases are TGTGCCAGCAGTCCCCTAGGCGGACTAGCGGGAGTCTCCAATGAGCAGTTCTTC.